The 23 T cell receptor beta chains given below trace back to one sample, sequenced in a study of blood T cell repertoires in COVID-19. Some clones are missing from TCRdb's copy, which holds only in-frame ones; the method was immunoSEQ multiplex PCR. The sample lists a few hundred thousand clones, almost 85% occurring once. Input material: peripheral blood. The origin of the receptors is a human donor in a cohort sampled during active COVID-19.

The V and J genes are TRBV5-1 and TRBJ2-2; D is perhaps TRBD1 (6 bases). The CDR3 runs to 19 residues. From germline, CDR1 is SGHRS and CDR2 YFSETQ. Trimming removed 4 bases from V and 6 bases from J, with 28 bases in between. The CDR3 is CASSKLNPDSFSPAGELFF. The CDR3, as DNA: TGCGCCAGCAGCAAACTCAACCCGGACAGTTTTAGTCCGGCCGGGGAGCTGTTTTTT.

This chain connects TRBV6-5 to TRBJ1-6, with D hard to call. V lost 7 bases and J 9 bases, leaving 19 bases between the germline ends. Germline lookup yields CDR1 MNHEY and CDR2 SVGAGI. This CDR3 comprises 15 residues. The CDR3 coding sequence is TGTGCCAGCAACAGCTTCGGCCGGATATCTTCACCCCTCCACTTT. This gives the protein CASNSFGRISSPLHF.

The V and J genes are TRBV21-1 and TRBJ2-7; the DNA was not compared with TRBD1, the D call given in the table. TRBV21-1 is listed as a pseudogene. There are 15 residues in the CDR3. Here the CDR3 DNA reads TGTGCCAGCAGCAAGTTCCAGGGGACCCACTACGAGCAGTACTTC. Its translation: CASSKFQGTHYEQYF.

The chain carries TRBV24-1 and TRBJ1-1; 12 bases match TRBD1. J lost 6 bases, V lost 9 bases, and 4 bases had no gene match. CDR3 length: 13 residues. Germline CDR1 KGHDR, CDR2 SFDVKD. Here the CDR3 DNA reads TGTGCCACCCACGGGACAGGGGGCTCTGAAGCTTTCTTT. Protein sequence: CATHGTGGSEAFF.

The chain combines TRBV10-3 with TRBJ1-4; D unresolved. Germline lookup yields CDR1 ENHRY and CDR2 SYGVKD. With 3 bases removed from V and 4 bases from J, the gap between germline ends came to 6 bases. The CDR3 loop spans 13 amino acids. CDR3 protein: CAISEKLNEKLFF. The DNA for the CDR3 is TGTGCCATCAGTGAAAAGCTTAATGAAAAACTGTTTTTT.

The gene calls are TRBV6-5 and TRBJ1-1; the D gene is possibly TRBD1 (5 bases). Germline CDR1 reads MNHEY; CDR2 reads SVGAGI. There are 13 residues in the CDR3. V lost 5 bases, J lost 1 base, and 8 bases lay in between. CDR3 amino acids: CASSHTGNTEAFF. The CDR3 DNA reads TGTGCCAGCAGTCATACAGGGAACACTGAAGCTTTCTTT.

The V gene is TRBV29-1, the J gene TRBJ1-5, with 8 positions matching TRBD1. The CDR3 is 15 amino acids. Germline V gene lookup returns CDR1 SQVTM and CDR2 ANQGSEA. V shed 7 bases, J shed 0 bases, and the junction held 8 bases outside the gene matches. The CDR3 protein is CSGSGTGNSNQPQHF. The CDR3 DNA is TGCAGCGGATCCGGGACAGGTAATAGCAATCAGCCCCAGCATTTT.

V gene TRBV6-6 combines with J gene TRBJ1-2, with 9 bases fitting TRBD1. CDR1 is MNHNY, CDR2 SVGAGI, per germline (reference sequence). The CDR3 runs to 15 residues. Losses at the gene ends were 4 bases for V and 4 bases for J; bases not matched to a gene: 7. CDR3 sequence (DNA): TGTGCCAGCAGTTTGGACAGGGGTGGCATCTATGGCTACACCTTC. This gives the protein CASSLDRGGIYGYTF.

The chain couples TRBV5-1 to TRBJ1-1; D is unresolved. V was trimmed by 4 bases and J by 1 base, leaving 11 bases between them. The CDR3 has 14 amino acids. Germline V CDR1 and CDR2: SGHRS, YFSETQ. The CDR3 sequence is CASSPSFGNTEAFF. Here the CDR3 DNA reads TGCGCCAGCAGCCCATCCTTCGGGAACACTGAAGCTTTCTTT.

The V call is TRBV9, the J call TRBJ1-2; 10 bases fit TRBD1. The V gene's germline CDR1 is SGDLS and CDR2 YYNGEE. The CDR3 consists of 14 residues. Trimming at V came to 4 bases and at J to 5 bases, leaving 5 bases not matched to a gene. CDR3 residues: CASSNRDRGYGYTF. The CDR3 DNA reads TGTGCCAGCAGCAACCGGGACAGGGGTTATGGCTACACCTTC.

The chain uses TRBV7-7 and TRBJ1-5, with 7 bases fitting TRBD1. Germline trimming cut 1 base from V and 6 bases from J; bases unmatched to any gene: 0. Germline V gene data show CDR1 as SSHAT and CDR2 as FNYEAQ (reference sequence). The CDR3 loop spans 13 amino acids. CDR3 DNA sequence: TGTGCCAGCAGCTTAGGACAGGGTCAGCCCCAGCATTTT. Its protein product is CASSLGQGQPQHF.

This chain connects TRBV6-5 to TRBJ1-1; D possibly corresponds to TRBD1 (5 bases). Trimming took 5 bases from V and 4 from J, leaving 14 bases between them. The CDR3 is 14 residues long. Germline V CDR1 and CDR2: MNHEY, SVGAGI. The CDR3 DNA reads as TGTGCCAGCAGTCCCCGTTGGGGCGTCACTGAAGCTTTCTTT. Translation gives CASSPRWGVTEAFF.

J is TRBJ2-1 and V is TRBV9; D not certain. The V gene's germline CDR1 is SGDLS and CDR2 YYNGEE. V was clipped by 0 bases and J by 6 bases, with 7 bases between them. CDR3 size: 13 residues. The CDR3 sequence is CASSVGALNEQFF. The CDR3 nucleotides read TGTGCCAGCAGCGTAGGGGCCCTCAATGAGCAGTTCTTC.

This clone was found a few times. This chain joins TRBV4-2 and TRBJ1-1, with unresolved D. CDR3 length equals 13 residues. Germline V lookup: CDR1 LGHNA, CDR2 YNFKEQ. Trimming took off 6 bases at V and 0 bases at J, with 8 bases between the two ends. In nucleotides, the CDR3 is TGTGCCAGCAGTCCGACTGTGAACACTGAAGCTTTCTTT. This translates into CASSPTVNTEAFF.

The V call is TRBV18, the J call TRBJ2-7, with 8 bases identical to TRBD1. Germline CDR1 is KGHSH and CDR2 is LQKENI. The J segment lost 9 bases and the V segment lost 3 bases, leaving 4 bases of the junction unmatched. This CDR3 has 12 residues. The CDR3 loop reads CASSPDDRGQYF. The CDR3 nucleotides read TGTGCCAGCTCACCGGACGACAGGGGGCAGTACTTC.

The chain links TRBV29-1 to TRBJ2-4, with TRBD1 matching over 10 bases. Germline V gene data show CDR1 as SQVTM and CDR2 as ANQGSEA. The CDR3 totals 18 residues. Germline trimming cut 8 bases from V and 0 bases from J; bases unmatched to any gene: 16. The CDR3: CSHGAGQGRGLAKNIQYF. CDR3 coding DNA: TGCAGCCATGGGGCGGGACAGGGGAGGGGGTTAGCCAAAAACATTCAGTACTTC.

The chain recombines TRBV6-2 or TRBV6-3 with TRBJ2-7; D is unresolved. The V gene lost 4 bases and the J gene lost 4 bases, with 5 bases spanning the gap. There are 11 residues in the CDR3. CDR1 MNHEY and CDR2 SVGEGT come from the germline V gene. CDR3 protein: CASSFNYEQYF. The CDR3 nucleotides read TGTGCCAGCAGTTTTAATTACGAGCAGTACTTC.

V usage is TRBV13 and J usage is TRBJ2-2; D unresolved. CDR3 length equals 12 residues. Germline V gene lookup returns CDR1 PRHDT and CDR2 FYEKMQ (reference sequence). V gave up 2 bases and J gave up 7 bases, with 5 bases separating them. CDR3 coding DNA: TGTGCCAGCAGCTTACAACTCGGGGAGCTGTTTTTT. Translating it yields CASSLQLGELFF. Looking up the rest from reference TRBV13 and TRBJ2-2 gives the full variable domain: AAGVIQSPRHLIKEKRETATLKCYPIPRHDTVYWYQQGPGQDPQFLISFYEKMQSDKGSIPDRFSAQQFSDYHSELNMSSLELGDSALYFCASSLQLGELFFGEGSRLTVL.

V is TRBV7-8 and J is TRBJ1-5; D gene ambiguous. CDR1 and CDR2 (germline): SGHVS, FQNEAQ. The CDR3 contains 16 residues. V was pared by 5 bases and J by 3 bases, with 17 bases between. CDR3 coding DNA: TGTGCCAGCAGCCGTGACCGGGTCCACCACAATCAGCCCCAGCATTTT. This gives the protein CASSRDRVHHNQPQHF.

This chain joins TRBV5-4 and TRBJ2-1; unclear D gene. In germline, CDR1 is SGHNT, CDR2 YYREEE (reference sequence). V gave up 3 bases and J gave up 0 bases, with 10 bases separating them. The CDR3 extends over 15 amino acids. CDR3 protein: CASSSDTGSYNEQFF. The CDR3 DNA sequence: TGTGCCAGCAGCTCCGACACTGGCTCCTACAATGAGCAGTTCTTC.

This clone was observed once. This chain uses TRBV7-6 with TRBJ2-1; TRBD2 matches 8 bases. J was trimmed by 8 bases and V by 5 bases; bases with no gene match: 8. The CDR3 has 14 residues. Germline CDR1 is SGHVS and CDR2 is FNYEAQ. CDR3 residues: CASSPTGGLYEQFF. The CDR3, as DNA: TGTGCCAGCAGCCCGACGGGGGGGCTTTATGAGCAGTTCTTC. The full variable domain, completed using reference TRBV7-6 and TRBJ2-1, is GAGVSQSPRYKVTKRGQDVALRCDPISGHVSLYWYRQALGQGPEFLTYFNYEAQQDKSGLPNDRFSAERPEGSISTLTIQRTEQRDSAMYRCASSPTGGLYEQFFGPGTRLTVL.

V and J are TRBV19 and TRBJ1-3; D uncertain. Trimming took 4 bases from V and 0 from J, leaving 10 bases between them. The CDR3 totals 15 residues. Germline V gene data show CDR1 as LNHDA and CDR2 as SQIVND (reference sequence). The CDR3, as DNA: TGTGCCAGTAGTAAGACGGCAGGCTCTGGAAACACCATATATTTT. Translating gives CASSKTAGSGNTIYF.

This clone was picked up one time. The chain has TRBV5-1 and TRBJ1-1; the D is unclear. The germline V gene has CDR1 SGHRS and CDR2 YFSETQ. The V end was cut by 1 base, the J end by 6 bases, with 10 bases between. The CDR3 covers 13 residues. The CDR3 reads CASSLSGGSEAFF. The CDR3, as DNA: TGCGCCAGCAGCTTGAGCGGAGGCTCTGAAGCTTTCTTT.